This paragraph reports one TCR beta chain. The CDR3 contains 15 residues. Germline V gene lookup returns CDR1 MNHEY and CDR2 SMNVEV (reference sequence). V gave up 5 bases and J gave up 11 bases, with 24 bases separating them. The sample originates from a study of shared clonotypes between healthy human individuals. Each cell subset's genomic DNA was divided evenly among several immunoSEQ plates. Clones were read by immunoSEQ multiplex PCR, and TCRdb kept only the in-frame ones, dropping some. The table includes roughly 2.5 million clones, around 94% detected once. This clonotype was obtained from a young man in good health. Input material: naive CD4+ T cells sorted from blood. Subset in this sample: CD45RA+ positively selected. This sequence joins TRBV27 and TRBJ2-5; tentatively, D is TRBD2 (6 bases). Here the CDR3 DNA reads TGTGCCAGCAGTACCTCCGGGACTCCCGTCGGGGAGCAGTACTTC. This encodes CASSTSGTPVGEQYF.